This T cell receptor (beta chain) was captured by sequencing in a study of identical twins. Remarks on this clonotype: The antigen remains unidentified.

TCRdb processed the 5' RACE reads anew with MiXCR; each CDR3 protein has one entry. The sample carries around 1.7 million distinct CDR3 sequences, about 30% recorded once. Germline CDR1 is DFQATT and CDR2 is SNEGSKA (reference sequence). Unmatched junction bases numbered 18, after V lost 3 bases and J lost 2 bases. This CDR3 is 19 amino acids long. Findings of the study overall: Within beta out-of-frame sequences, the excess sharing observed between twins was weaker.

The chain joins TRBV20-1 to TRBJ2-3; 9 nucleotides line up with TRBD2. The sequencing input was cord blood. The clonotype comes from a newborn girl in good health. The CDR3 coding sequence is TGCAGTGCTAGTAGTCTAGCGGGGCCAATAACTTTCAACACAGATACGCAGTATTTT. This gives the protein CSASSLAGPITFNTDTQYF.